A single sample gave rise to the 5 T cell receptor beta chains below, sequenced in a study of T cell changes during pregnancy in multiple sclerosis. TCRdb keeps only in-frame clones here, not all; method: immunoSEQ multiplex PCR. The table lists about 71,000 clones, 90% to 95% of them singletons. Material: CD8+ T cells from peripheral blood mononuclear cells, obtained before pregnancy. The source of these receptors is a female donor with multiple sclerosis, enrolled in a pregnancy study.

The chain uses TRBV9 and TRBJ2-7, with D possibly TRBD2 on 7 matching bases. This CDR3 is built from 16 residues. Looked up from germline, CDR1 is SGDLS and CDR2 is YYNGEE. The V end lost 3 bases, the J end lost 0 bases, and 16 bases lay between the germline ends. CDR3 bases: TGTGCCAGCAGCGAGGGGAGGGACATGAGCTCCTACGAGCAGTACTTC. It yields the protein CASSEGRDMSSYEQYF.

This chain connects TRBV9 to TRBJ2-1, with 10 bases lining up with TRBD2. With V trimmed by 6 bases and J by 5 bases, 5 bases remained unmatched. The CDR3 spans 14 residues. Germline values: CDR1 SGDLS, CDR2 YYNGEE. In DNA, the CDR3 is TGTGCCAGCACTACTAGCGGGGCCAACAATGAGCAGTTCTTC. Translating it yields CASTTSGANNEQFF.

In this sample, this clone turned up a few times. This sequence joins TRBV6-5 and TRBJ1-1; D remains unclear. The CDR3 has 14 residues. CDR1 is MNHEY, CDR2 SVGAGI, per germline. With 5 bases removed from V and 0 bases from J, the gap between germline ends came to 10 bases. The CDR3 DNA reads as TGTGCCAGCAGTACCAGAAACATGAACACTGAAGCTTTCTTT. Residues: CASSTRNMNTEAFF.

This clone appeared once. The gene calls are TRBV6-5 and TRBJ2-3; D unclear. The CDR3 covers 13 residues. V dropped 0 bases and J dropped 10 bases, with 11 bases sitting between them. CDR1 and CDR2 (germline): MNHEY, SVGAGI. CDR3 sequence (DNA): TGTGCCAGCAGTTACTCGGTGTCCTATGCGCAGTATTTT. It translates to CASSYSVSYAQYF.

The chain has TRBV27 and TRBJ2-7; 8 bases map to TRBD2. This CDR3 comprises 15 residues. CDR1 is MNHEY and CDR2 is SMNVEV in the germline V gene (reference sequence). With V trimmed by 2 bases and J by 0 bases, 3 bases remained unmatched. Here the CDR3 DNA reads TGTGCCAGCAGTTTAGAGGGGACTAGCTCCTACGAGCAGTACTTC. It encodes CASSLEGTSSYEQYF.